This T cell receptor (beta chain) emerged from a study of human T cells and chemical hapten exposure. TCRdb independently ran MiXCR on the RACE reads; one entry per CDR3 protein. The data hold roughly 380,000 distinct CDR3 sequences, with less than 6.5% observed a single time. Germline CDR1 and CDR2: MNHNS and SASEGT. CDR3 length: 17 amino acids. Trimming shortened V by 6 bases and J by 0 bases, and 19 bases separated the two germline ends. Time point in this sample: pre-sensitization, week 0. This sample's treatment: therapeutic diphenylcyclopropenone sensitization with weekly scalp DPC. This TCR was sampled from a woman between 45 and 65 years old with alopecia areata. Some clones in this sample may be carry-over from other donors' samples. Here the sequenced sample was whole blood, taken in connection with sensitization to the hapten diphenylcyclopropenone (DPC). The chain links TRBV6-1 to TRBJ2-3; tentatively, D is TRBD2 (6 bases). CDR3 amino acids: CASSLQEGSGSTDTQYF. CDR3 bases: TGTGCCAGCAGCCTCCAGGAGGGGAGCGGGAGCACAGATACGCAGTATTTT.